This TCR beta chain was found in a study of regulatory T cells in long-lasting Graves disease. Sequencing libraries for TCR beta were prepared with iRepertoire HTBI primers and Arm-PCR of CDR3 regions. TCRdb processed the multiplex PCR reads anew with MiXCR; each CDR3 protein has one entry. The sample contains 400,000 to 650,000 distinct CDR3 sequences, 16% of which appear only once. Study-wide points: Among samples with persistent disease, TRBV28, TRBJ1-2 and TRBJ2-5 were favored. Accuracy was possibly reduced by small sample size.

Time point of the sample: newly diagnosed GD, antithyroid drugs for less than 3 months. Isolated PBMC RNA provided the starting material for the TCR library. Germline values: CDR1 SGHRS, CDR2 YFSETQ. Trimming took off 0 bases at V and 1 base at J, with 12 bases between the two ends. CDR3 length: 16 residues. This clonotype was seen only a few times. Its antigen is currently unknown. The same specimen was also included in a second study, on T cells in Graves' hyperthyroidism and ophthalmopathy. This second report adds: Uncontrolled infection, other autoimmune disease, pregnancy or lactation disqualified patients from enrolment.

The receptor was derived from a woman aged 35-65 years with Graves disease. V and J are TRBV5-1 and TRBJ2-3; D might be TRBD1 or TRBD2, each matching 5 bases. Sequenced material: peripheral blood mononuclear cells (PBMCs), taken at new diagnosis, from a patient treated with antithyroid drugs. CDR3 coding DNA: TGCGCCAGCAGCTTGGTTAAGAGGGGACGCACAGATACGCAGTATTTT. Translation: CASSLVKRGRTDTQYF.